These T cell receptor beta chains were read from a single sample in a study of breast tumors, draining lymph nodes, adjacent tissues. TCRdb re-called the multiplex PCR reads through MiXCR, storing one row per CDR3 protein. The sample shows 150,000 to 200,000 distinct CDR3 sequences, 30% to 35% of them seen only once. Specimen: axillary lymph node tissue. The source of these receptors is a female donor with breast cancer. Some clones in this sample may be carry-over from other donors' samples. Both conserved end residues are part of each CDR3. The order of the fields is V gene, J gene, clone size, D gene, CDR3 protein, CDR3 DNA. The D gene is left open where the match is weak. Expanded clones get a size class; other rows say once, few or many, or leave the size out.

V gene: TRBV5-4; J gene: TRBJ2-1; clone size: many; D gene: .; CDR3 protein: CASSLDASSYNEQFF; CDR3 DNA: TGTGCCAGCAGCTTGGACGCGAGCTCCTACAATGAGCAGTTCTTC
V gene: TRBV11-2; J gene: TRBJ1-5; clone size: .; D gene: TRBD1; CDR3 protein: CASSWDRANQPQHF; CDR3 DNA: TGTGCCAGCAGCTGGGACAGGGCTAATCAGCCCCAGCATTTT
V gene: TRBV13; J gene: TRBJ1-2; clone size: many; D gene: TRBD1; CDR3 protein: CASSLGSFPGGATMAYTF; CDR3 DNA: TGTGCCAGCAGCTTAGGATCCTTCCCAGGGGGAGCAACTATGGCTTACACCTTC
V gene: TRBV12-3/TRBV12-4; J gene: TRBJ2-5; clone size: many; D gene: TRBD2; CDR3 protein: CASRSGTSGGLETQYF; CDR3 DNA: TGTGCCAGCAGATCCGGAACTAGCGGGGGACTGGAGACCCAGTACTTC
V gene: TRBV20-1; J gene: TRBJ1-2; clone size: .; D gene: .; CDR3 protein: CSANDPSNYGYTF; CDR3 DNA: TGCAGTGCCAATGACCCATCTAACTATGGCTACACCTTC
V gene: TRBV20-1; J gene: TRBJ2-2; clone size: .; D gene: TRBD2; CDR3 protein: CSARLGGELSF; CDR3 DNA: TGCAGTGCTAGACTGGGGGGGGAGCTGTCTTTT
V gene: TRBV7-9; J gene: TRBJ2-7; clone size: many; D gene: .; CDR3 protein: CASSLPGHYEQYF; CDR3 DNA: TGTGCCAGCAGCTTACCCGGACATTACGAGCAGTACTTC
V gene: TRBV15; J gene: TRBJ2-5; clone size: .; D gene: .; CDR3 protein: CATSKGISNQPQYF; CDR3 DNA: TGTGCCACCAGCAAAGGTATCAGCAATCAGCCCCAGTACTTC
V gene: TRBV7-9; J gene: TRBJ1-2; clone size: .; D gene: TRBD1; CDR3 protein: CASSLEGAANYGYPF; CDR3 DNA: TGTGCCAGCAGCTTAGAGGGGGCCGCTAACTATGGCTACCCCTTC
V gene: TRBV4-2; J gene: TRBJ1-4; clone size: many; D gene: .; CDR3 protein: CASSPRGSTNEKLFF; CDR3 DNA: TGTGCCAGCAGCCCAAGGGGGTCCACTAATGAAAAACTGTTTTTT
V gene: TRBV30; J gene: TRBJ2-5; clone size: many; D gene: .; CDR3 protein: CAWSAGRLGGTQYF; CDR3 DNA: TGTGCCTGGAGTGCCGGACGCCTAGGAGGGACCCAGTACTTC
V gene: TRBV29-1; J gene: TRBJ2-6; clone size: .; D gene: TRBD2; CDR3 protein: CSVAFRRLAGANVLTF; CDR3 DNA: TGCAGCGTTGCGTTCCGCAGACTAGCGGGGGCCAACGTCCTGACTTTC
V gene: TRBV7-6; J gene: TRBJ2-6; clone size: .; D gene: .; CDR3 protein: CASSLQGFSGANVLTF; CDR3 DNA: TGTGCCAGCAGCTTACAGGGTTTCTCTGGGGCCAACGTCCTGACTTTC
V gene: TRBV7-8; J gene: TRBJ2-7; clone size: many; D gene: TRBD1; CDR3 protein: CASSLIAVNRGEKGYEQYF; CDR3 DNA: TGTGCCAGCAGCTTAATTGCGGTGAACAGGGGAGAAAAAGGGTACGAGCAGTACTTC
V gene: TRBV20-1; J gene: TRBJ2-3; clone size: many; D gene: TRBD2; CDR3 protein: CSASASGSEDTQYF; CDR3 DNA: TGCAGTGCTAGTGCTAGCGGGAGTGAGGATACGCAGTATTTT